This TCR beta chain originates from a study of neurological immune-mediated disorders. Study-wide results and limits: HTLV-1-associated myelopathy had the most TCR clonal expansion, whereas multiple sclerosis had the least (lower than in healthy controls).

In its sample, this clonotype was seen many times. The antigen is undetermined. A single run covered 15-18 subjects with over 180 million TCR-beta sequences. Each CDR3 protein gets one entry after TCRdb re-called the 5' RACE reads with MiXCR. The profile shows under 50,000 distinct CDR3 sequences, around 13% of them singletons. Indicated time point: longitudinal time-point 2. V shed 4 bases and J shed 0 bases, with 25 bases lying between them. Germline V lookup: CDR1 SGHTA, CDR2 FQGNSA. The CDR3 spans 19 residues. The sample was PBMCs. This TCR was recovered from a male donor with HTLV-1-associated myelopathy (HAM/TSP). The rearrangement uses TRBV7-2 and TRBJ2-7; weak D call: TRBD1 (6 bases). CDR3 in amino acids: CASSSLPDAGTRLSYEQYF. The CDR3 DNA sequence: TGTGCCAGCAGCTCCCTCCCGGACGCCGGGACAAGGCTCTCCTACGAGCAGTACTTC.